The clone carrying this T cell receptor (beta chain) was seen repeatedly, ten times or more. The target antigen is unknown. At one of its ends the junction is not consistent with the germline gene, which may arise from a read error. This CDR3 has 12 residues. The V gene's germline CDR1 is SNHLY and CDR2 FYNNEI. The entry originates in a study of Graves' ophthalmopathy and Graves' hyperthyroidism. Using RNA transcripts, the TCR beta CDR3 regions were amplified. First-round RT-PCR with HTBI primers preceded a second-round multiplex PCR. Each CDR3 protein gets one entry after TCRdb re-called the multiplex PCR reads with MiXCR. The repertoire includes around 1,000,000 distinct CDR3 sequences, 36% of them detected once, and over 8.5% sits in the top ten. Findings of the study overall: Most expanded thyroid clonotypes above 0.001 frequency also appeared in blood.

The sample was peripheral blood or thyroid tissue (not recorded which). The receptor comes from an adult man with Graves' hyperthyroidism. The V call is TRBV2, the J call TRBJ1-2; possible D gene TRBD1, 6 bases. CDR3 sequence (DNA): TGTGCCAGCAGTGAAGCAGAGGACAGCCATCCCTTC. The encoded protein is CASSEAEDSHPF.